The 7 T cell receptor beta chains in this list originate from one sample, sequenced in a study of blood T cell repertoires in COVID-19 (dated by TCRdb to between 2020 and 2021). The library was obtained by the immunoSEQ multiplex PCR assay. Here the immuneACCESS table is served through TCRdb, limited to in-frame sequences with V and J called. Missing clones are a known gap in these copies; in checked studies unresolved V genes cover under half, and the rest lacks a known reason. This sample is represented by some 150,000 clones; roughly 80% of them were singletons. The top ten clonotypes cover approximately 2.7% of the sample. Material for sequencing was peripheral blood. The receptor set was obtained from a woman in her forties with active or convalescent COVID-19.

This sequence joins TRBV6-5 and TRBJ1-1; D call uncertain. The CDR3 loop spans 14 amino acids. CDR1 and CDR2 (germline): MNHEY, SVGAGI. V was cut by 0 bases and J by 7 bases, with 12 bases left in between. CDR3: CASSYSKPGDEAFF. The CDR3 DNA reads as TGTGCCAGCAGTTACTCGAAGCCCGGAGATGAAGCTTTCTTT.

The J gene is TRBJ1-2, the V gene TRBV10-3; TRBD1 matches at 7 bases. V was clipped by 8 bases and J by 7 bases; unmatched bases: 7. Germline V gene data show CDR1 as ENHRY and CDR2 as SYGVKD. There are 12 residues in the CDR3. CDR3 sequence (DNA): TGTGCCATCGCAGGGGGGCTTGGTGGCTACACCTTC. Its protein product is CAIAGGLGGYTF.

The gene calls are TRBV5-4 and TRBJ1-3, with D tentatively TRBD1 (5 bases). Germline V CDR1 and CDR2: SGHNT, YYREEE (reference sequence). Trimming left V 2 bases short and J 3 bases short, with 12 bases between. The CDR3 has 15 amino acids. DNA of the CDR3: TGTGCCAGCAGCTTCAGGGACTCGATTGGAAACACCATATATTTT. This translates into CASSFRDSIGNTIYF.

V and J are TRBV19 and TRBJ1-2, with 7 bases lining up with TRBD1. The CDR3 contains 13 residues. Trimming cost V 2 bases and J 3 bases; bases outside gene matches: 0. Germline V gene sequence: CDR1 LNHDA, CDR2 SQIVND (reference sequence). This CDR3 reads CASSIQGDYGYTF. The DNA of the CDR3 is TGTGCCAGTAGTATACAGGGGGACTATGGCTACACCTTC.

The chain combines TRBV9 with TRBJ1-2, with D tentatively TRBD1 (5 bases). There are 15 residues in the CDR3. Trimming took off 4 bases at V and 1 base at J, with 14 bases between the two ends. Germline V gives CDR1 SGDLS, CDR2 YYNGEE. CDR3 sequence (DNA): TGTGCCAGCAGCCCGAGTGGGGGACTTAACTATGGCTACACCTTC. The encoded protein is CASSPSGGLNYGYTF.

This clone was picked up a small number of times. The genes are TRBV6-5 and TRBJ1-3; 10 bases align to TRBD1. Germline V CDR1 and CDR2: MNHEY, SVGAGI. The CDR3 length is 13 residues. Trimming took 6 bases from V and 9 from J; bases not matched to a gene: 5. The DNA for the CDR3 is TGTGCCAGCAGACCTGGACAGGGGGGCACCATATATTTT. Translated: CASRPGQGGTIYF.

The chain joins TRBV21-1 to TRBJ2-7; the DNA was not used to check the table's D call, TRBD2. TRBV21-1 has pseudogene status. The CDR3 length is 14 residues. The CDR3 loop reads CAQDRGGSSYEQYF. For the CDR3, the DNA is TGTGCCCAGGACCGGGGCGGGAGCTCCTACGAGCAGTACTTC.